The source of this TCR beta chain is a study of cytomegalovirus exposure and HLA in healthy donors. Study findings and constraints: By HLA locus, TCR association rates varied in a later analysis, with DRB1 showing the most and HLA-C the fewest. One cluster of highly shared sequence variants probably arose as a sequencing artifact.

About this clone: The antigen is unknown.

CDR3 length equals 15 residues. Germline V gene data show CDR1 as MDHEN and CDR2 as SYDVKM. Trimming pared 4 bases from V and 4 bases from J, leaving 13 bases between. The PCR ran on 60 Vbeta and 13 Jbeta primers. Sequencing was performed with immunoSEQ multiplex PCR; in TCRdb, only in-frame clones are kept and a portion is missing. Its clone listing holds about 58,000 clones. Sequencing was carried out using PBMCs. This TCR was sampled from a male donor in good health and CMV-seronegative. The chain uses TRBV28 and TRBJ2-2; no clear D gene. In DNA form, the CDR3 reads TGTGCCAGCAGTTCCCGCAGGAACTTCACCGGGGAGCTGTTTTTT. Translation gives CASSSRRNFTGELFF.